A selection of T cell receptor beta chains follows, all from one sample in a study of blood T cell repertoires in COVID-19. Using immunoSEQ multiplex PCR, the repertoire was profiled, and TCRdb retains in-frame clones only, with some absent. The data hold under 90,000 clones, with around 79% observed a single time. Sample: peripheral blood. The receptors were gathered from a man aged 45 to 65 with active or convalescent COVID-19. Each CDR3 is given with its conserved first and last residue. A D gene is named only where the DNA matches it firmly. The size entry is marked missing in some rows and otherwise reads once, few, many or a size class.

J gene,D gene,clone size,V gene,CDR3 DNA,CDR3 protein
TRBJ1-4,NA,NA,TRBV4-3,TGCGCCAGCAGCCAAGGGCAGGGAGGGGAAAAACTGTTTTTT,CASSQGQGGEKLFF
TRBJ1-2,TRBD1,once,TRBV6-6,TGTGCCAGCAGACCTTCAGGGGGCACCCTCTATGGCTACACCTTC,CASRPSGGTLYGYTF
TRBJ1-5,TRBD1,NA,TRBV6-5,TGTGCCAGCAGTTACGACAGGGCGGGCGTTCAGCCCCAGCATTTT,CASSYDRAGVQPQHF
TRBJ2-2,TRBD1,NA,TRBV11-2,TGTGCCAGCAGCCCGCGACAGGGTACCCCCAACACCGGGGAGCTGTTTTTT,CASSPRQGTPNTGELFF
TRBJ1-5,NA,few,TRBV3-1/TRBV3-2,TGTGCCAGCAGCCAAGGGAACCGGGACACCCGAGGAGCCCAGCATTTT,CASSQGNRDTRGAQHF
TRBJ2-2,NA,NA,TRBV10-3,TGTGCCATCAGTGGCTTGGGAGGGGGTCCCGGGGAGCTGTTTTTT,CAISGLGGGPGELFF
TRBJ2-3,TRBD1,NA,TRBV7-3,TGTGCCAGCAGCTTAGAGGGACAGGGTGCAGATACGCAGTATTTT,CASSLEGQGADTQYF
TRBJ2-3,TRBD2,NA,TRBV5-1,TGCGCCAGCAGCTTGGGAACTAGCGGGGGGGTGGATACGCAGTATTTT,CASSLGTSGGVDTQYF
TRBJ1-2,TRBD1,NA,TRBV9,TGTGCCAGCAGCGTAGTAGGGCAGGGGGTAGCGAACTATGGCTACACCTTC,CASSVVGQGVANYGYTF
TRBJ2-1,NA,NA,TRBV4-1,TGCGCCAGCAGCCAGAAGCAGGGGTTGGGGGTGTTCTTC,CASSQKQGLGVFF
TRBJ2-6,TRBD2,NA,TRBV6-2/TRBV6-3,TGTGCCAGCAGTGACGGGGGGGCGCCGGCCGGGGCCAACGTCCTGACTTTC,CASSDGGAPAGANVLTF
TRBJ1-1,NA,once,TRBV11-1,TGTGCCAGCAGCGCTTACAGATTACGCATGAACACTGAAGCTTTCTTT,CASSAYRLRMNTEAFF
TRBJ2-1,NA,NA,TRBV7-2,TGTGCCAGCAGCTATGCGAGTGGTGAGCAGTTCTTC,CASSYASGEQFF
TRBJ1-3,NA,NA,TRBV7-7,TGTGCCAGCAGCTCCTCCCGGGGGGCTGGAAACACCATATATTTT,CASSSSRGAGNTIYF
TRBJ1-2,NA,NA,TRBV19,TGTGCCAGTATCCGGACAGTAGCTAACTATGGCTACACCTTC,CASIRTVANYGYTF
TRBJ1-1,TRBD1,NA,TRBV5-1,TGCGCCAGCAGCTTTTACAGGGGCGGCACTGAAGCTTTCTTT,CASSFYRGGTEAFF
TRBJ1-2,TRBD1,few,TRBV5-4,TGTGCCAGCAGCCCCGGGACAGGGGGCGCCGCTTATGGCTACACCTTC,CASSPGTGGAAYGYTF
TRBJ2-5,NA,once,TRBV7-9,TGTGCCAGCAGCTTAGGGCTAGCAGGAGAGACCCAGTACTTC,CASSLGLAGETQYF
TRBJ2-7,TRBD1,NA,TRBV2,TGTGCCAGCAGCAGGGGGCAGGTCTACGAGCAGTACTTC,CASSRGQVYEQYF
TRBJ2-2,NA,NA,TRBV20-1,TGCAGTGCTAGTCGGACTACCAACACCGGGGAGCTGTTTTTT,CSASRTTNTGELFF
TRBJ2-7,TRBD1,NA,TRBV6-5,TGTGCCAGCAGGGGGACAGGGGGCTTCGTGCAGTACTTC,CASRGTGGFVQYF
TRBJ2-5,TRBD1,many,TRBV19,TGTGCCAGTAGTACCGACAGGGGCCAAGAGACCCAGTACTTC,CASSTDRGQETQYF
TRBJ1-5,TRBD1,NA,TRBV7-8,TGTGCCAGCAGCCAAGGGGGACAGGGGAATCAGCCCCAGCATTTT,CASSQGGQGNQPQHF
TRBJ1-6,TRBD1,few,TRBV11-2,TGTGCCAGCAGCCTGCTGGGACAGGGCTTGAATTCACCCCTCCACTTT,CASSLLGQGLNSPLHF
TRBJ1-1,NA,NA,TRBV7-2,TGTGCCAGCAGCTTAGATTGGGGAGGGACTGAAGCTTTCTTT,CASSLDWGGTEAFF
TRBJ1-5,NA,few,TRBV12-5,TGTGCTAGTGCCGCGGGAAATGGGCAGCCCCAGCATTTT,CASAAGNGQPQHF
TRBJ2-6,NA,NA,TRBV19,TGTGCCACCCTCGTGTCTGGGGCCAACGTCCTGACTTTC,CATLVSGANVLTF
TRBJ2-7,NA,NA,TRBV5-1,TGCGCCAGCAGCCCCTCAACTCCCACCTACGAGCAGTACTTC,CASSPSTPTYEQYF
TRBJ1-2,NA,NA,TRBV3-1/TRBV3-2,TGTGCCAGCAGCCAAAAGGGAGGGGCCAACTATGGCTACACCTTC,CASSQKGGANYGYTF
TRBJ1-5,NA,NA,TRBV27,TGTGCCAGCAGTTTAGAGTCCCACAATCAGCCCCAGCATTTT,CASSLESHNQPQHF
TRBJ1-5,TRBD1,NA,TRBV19,TGTGCCAGTAGTCATGGGGACAGGGCAAATCAGCCCCAGCATTTT,CASSHGDRANQPQHF
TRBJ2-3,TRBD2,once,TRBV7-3,TGTGCCAGCAGCTCCACTAGCGGGGGGGCGGATACGCAGTATTTT,CASSSTSGGADTQYF
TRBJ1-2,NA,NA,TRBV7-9,TGTGCCAGCAGCTTATCGGGAGGCGGAGGGGGCTATGGCTACACCTTC,CASSLSGGGGGYGYTF
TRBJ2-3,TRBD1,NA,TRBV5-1,TGCGCCAGCAGCGGGGGACAGGGGGACACAGATACGCAGTATTTT,CASSGGQGDTDTQYF
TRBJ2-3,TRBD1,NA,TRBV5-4,TGTGCCAGCAGCTATGGACAGGCGGATACGCAGTATTTT,CASSYGQADTQYF
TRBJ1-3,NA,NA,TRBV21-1,TGTGCCAGCAGCAAAGAAGCTCCCACCAGGGGGCGGACTGGAAACACCATATATTTT,CASSKEAPTRGRTGNTIYF
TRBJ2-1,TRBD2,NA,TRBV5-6,TGTGCCAGCAGCTTGTGGGGGGGATCCTACAATGAGCAGTTCTTC,CASSLWGGSYNEQFF
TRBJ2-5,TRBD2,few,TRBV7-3,TGTGCCAGCAGCTTGGGGGGGTGGGAGACCCAGTACTTC,CASSLGGWETQYF
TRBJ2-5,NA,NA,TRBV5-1,TGCGCCAGCAGCCGCGGACAGATCGAAGAGACCCAGTACTTC,CASSRGQIEETQYF
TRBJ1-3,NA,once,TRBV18,TGTGCCAGCTCATCCTACGGGAGCTCTGGAAACACCATATATTTT,CASSSYGSSGNTIYF
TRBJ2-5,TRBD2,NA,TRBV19,TGTGCCAGTAGTGTTTCTAGCGGGGAATACCAAGAGACCCAGTACTTC,CASSVSSGEYQETQYF
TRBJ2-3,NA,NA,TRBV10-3,TGTGCCATCGGGGGCGCGGTACGCACAGATACGCAGTATTTT,CAIGGAVRTDTQYF
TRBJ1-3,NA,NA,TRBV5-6,TGTGCCAGCAGCGACCGACAGATATACGGGAACACCATATATTTT,CASSDRQIYGNTIYF
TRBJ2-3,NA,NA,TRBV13,TGTGCCAGCAGCCGCGGAGATACGCAGTATTTT,CASSRGDTQYF
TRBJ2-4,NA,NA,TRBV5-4,TGTGCCAGCAGCTTGGCAGGGGCTAGAAACATTCAGTACTTC,CASSLAGARNIQYF
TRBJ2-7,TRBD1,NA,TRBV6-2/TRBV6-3,TGTGCCAGCAGTCGGGGACAGGGGATTTCCTACGAGCAGTACTTC,CASSRGQGISYEQYF
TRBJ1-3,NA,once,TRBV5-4,TGTGCCAGCAGCCAATCCGGGAGGTACCCCTCTGGAAACACCATATATTTT,CASSQSGRYPSGNTIYF
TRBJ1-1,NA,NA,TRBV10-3,TGTGCCATCAGTCGCGGGGGCGGTGGTGGGAACACTGAAGCTTTCTTT,CAISRGGGGGNTEAFF
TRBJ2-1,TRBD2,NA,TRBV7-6,TGTGCCAGCAGCCCCTGGACTAGCGGGGGGGCCTTGCAGTTCTTC,CASSPWTSGGALQFF
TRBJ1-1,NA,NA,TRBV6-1,TGTGCCAGCAGTGAAGAGGGGACACAGAACACTGAAGCTTTCTTT,CASSEEGTQNTEAFF
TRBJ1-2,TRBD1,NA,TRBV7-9,TGTGCCAGCAGTTCCTTTCCCGGGACAGGGGGCGATGGCTACACCTTC,CASSSFPGTGGDGYTF
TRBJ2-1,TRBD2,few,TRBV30,TGTGCCTGGAGAGTGGCGGGGGGGCTTAAGAATGAGCAGTTCTTC,CAWRVAGGLKNEQFF
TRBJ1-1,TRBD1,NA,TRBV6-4,TGTGCCAGCAGGGCACAGGGGTGGAACACTGAAGCTTTCTTT,CASRAQGWNTEAFF